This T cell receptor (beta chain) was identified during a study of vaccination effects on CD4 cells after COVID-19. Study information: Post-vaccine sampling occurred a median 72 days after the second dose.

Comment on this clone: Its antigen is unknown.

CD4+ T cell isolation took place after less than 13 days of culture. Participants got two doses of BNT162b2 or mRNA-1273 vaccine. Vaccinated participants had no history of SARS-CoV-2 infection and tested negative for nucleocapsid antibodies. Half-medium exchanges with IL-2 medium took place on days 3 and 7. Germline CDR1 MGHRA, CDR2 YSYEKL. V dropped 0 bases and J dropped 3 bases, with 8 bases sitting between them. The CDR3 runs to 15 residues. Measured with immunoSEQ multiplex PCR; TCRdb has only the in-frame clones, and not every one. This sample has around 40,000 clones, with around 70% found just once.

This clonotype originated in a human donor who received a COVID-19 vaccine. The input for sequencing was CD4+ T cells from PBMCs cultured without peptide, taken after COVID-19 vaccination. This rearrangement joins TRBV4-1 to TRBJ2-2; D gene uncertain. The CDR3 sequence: CASSQEGRHTGELFF. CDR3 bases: TGCGCCAGCAGCCAAGAAGGGCGGCACACCGGGGAGCTGTTTTTT.